The rows below give T cell receptor beta chains drawn from one sample of a study of cytomegalovirus exposure and HLA in healthy donors. The method was immunoSEQ multiplex PCR; TCRdb's version includes in-frame clones alone and lacks a portion of them. The table includes 250,000 or so clones, 85% to 95% detected once. The sample consisted of PBMCs. These receptors were obtained from a girl aged 2 to 10 in good health and CMV-seronegative. Both conserved end residues are trimmed from each CDR3. The order of the fields is CDR3 length, J gene, V gene, D gene, CDR3 protein. A D gene is named only where the DNA matches it firmly.

length: 11; J: TRBJ1-5; V: TRBV9; D: .; CDR3: ASSLAGAQPQH
length: 14; J: TRBJ2-5; V: TRBV9; D: TRBD2; CDR3: ASSVATGGPTETQY
length: 12; J: TRBJ2-7; V: TRBV19; D: .; CDR3: ASSPRDLSYEQY
length: 14; J: TRBJ2-2; V: TRBV5-4; D: TRBD2; CDR3: ASTGGAGTIVGELF
length: 14; J: TRBJ2-1; V: TRBV7-9; D: TRBD2; CDR3: ASSPGTLAGVNEQF
length: 14; J: TRBJ2-7; V: TRBV7-9; D: .; CDR3: SSSSFRTVIGIEQY
length: 15; J: TRBJ1-2; V: TRBV19; D: TRBD1; CDR3: ASSSGTGKSLFFGYT
length: 11; J: TRBJ2-3; V: TRBV19; D: .; CDR3: ASSTLEHGTQY
length: 13; J: TRBJ2-3; V: TRBV14; D: .; CDR3: ASSPRARISDTQY
length: 15; J: TRBJ2-7; V: TRBV2; D: .; CDR3: ASRGLTGPGESYEQY
length: 12; J: TRBJ1-1; V: TRBV11-1; D: TRBD1; CDR3: ASSVGQLNTEAF
length: 12; J: TRBJ1-4; V: TRBV10-3; D: .; CDR3: AISGAATNEKLF
length: 12; J: TRBJ2-1; V: TRBV30; D: TRBD2; CDR3: AWRGAGGYNEQF
length: 13; J: TRBJ1-4; V: TRBV27; D: .; CDR3: ASSPRGTGGEKLF
length: 14; J: TRBJ2-1; V: TRBV7-9; D: .; CDR3: ASSQKTTPHLNEQF
length: 14; J: TRBJ2-2; V: TRBV5-1; D: TRBD2; CDR3: ASSWSSGGAPGELF
length: 14; J: TRBJ1-5; V: TRBV5-6; D: TRBD1; CDR3: ASSLSRGQGDQPQH